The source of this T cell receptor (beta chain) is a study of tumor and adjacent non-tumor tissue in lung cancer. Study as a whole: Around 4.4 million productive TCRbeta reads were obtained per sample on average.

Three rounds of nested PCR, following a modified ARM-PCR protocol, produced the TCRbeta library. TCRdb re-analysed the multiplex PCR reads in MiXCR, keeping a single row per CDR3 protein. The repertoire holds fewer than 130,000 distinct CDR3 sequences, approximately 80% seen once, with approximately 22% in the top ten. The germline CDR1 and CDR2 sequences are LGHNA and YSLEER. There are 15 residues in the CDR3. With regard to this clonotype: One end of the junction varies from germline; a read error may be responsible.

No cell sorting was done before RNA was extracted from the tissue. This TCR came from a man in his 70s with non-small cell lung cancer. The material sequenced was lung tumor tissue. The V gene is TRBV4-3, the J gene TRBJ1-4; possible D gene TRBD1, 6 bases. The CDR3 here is CASSRRGGNNEKLFF. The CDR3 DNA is TGCGCCAGCAGCCGTAGGGGGGGCAATAATGAAAAACTATTTTTT.